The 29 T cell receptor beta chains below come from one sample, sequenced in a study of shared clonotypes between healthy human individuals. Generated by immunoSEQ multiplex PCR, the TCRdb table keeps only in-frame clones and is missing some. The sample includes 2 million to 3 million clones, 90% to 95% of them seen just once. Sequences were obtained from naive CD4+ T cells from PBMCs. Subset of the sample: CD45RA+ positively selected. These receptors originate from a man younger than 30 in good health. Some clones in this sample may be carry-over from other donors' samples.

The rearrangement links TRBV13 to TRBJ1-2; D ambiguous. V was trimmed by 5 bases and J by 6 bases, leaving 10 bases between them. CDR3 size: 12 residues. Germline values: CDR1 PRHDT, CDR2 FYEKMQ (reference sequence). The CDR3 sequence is CASSLLRDGYTF. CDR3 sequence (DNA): TGTGCCAGCAGCCTTTTAAGAGATGGCTACACCTTC. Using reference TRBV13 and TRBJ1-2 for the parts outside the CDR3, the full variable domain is AAGVIQSPRHLIKEKRETATLKCYPIPRHDTVYWYQQGPGQDPQFLISFYEKMQSDKGSIPDRFSAQQFSDYHSELNMSSLELGDSALYFCASSLLRDGYTFGSGTRLTVV.

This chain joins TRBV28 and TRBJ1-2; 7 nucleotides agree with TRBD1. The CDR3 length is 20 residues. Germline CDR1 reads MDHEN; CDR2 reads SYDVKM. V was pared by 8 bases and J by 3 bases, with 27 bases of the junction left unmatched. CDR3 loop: CASRESFTGPLTGSDYGYTF. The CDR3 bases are TGTGCCAGCCGAGAAAGTTTTACGGGTCCCTTGACAGGGAGCGACTATGGCTACACCTTC.

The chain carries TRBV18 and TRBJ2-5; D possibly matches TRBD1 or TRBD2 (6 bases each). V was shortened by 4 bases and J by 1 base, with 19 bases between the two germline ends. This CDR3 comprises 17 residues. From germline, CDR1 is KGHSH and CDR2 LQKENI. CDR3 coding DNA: TGTGCCAGCTCACGGAGGGCCGCCGGGACAAGCCAAGAGACCCAGTACTTC. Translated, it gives CASSRRAAGTSQETQYF.

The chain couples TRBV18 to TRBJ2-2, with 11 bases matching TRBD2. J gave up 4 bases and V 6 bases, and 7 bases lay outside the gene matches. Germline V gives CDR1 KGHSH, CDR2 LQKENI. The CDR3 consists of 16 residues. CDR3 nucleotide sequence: TGTGCCAGCTCGCCGGTAGCGGGAGGGAGCACCGGGGAGCTGTTTTTT. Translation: CASSPVAGGSTGELFF.

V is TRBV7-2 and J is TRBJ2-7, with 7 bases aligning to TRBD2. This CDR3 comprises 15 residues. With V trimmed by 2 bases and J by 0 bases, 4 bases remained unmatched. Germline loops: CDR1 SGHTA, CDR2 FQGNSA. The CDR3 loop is CASSLWLADSYEQYF. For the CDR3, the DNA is TGTGCCAGCAGCTTATGGCTAGCGGACTCCTACGAGCAGTACTTC.

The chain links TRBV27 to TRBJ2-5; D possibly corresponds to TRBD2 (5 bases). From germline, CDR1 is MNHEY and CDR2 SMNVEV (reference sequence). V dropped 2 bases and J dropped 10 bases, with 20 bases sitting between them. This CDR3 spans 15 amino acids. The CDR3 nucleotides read TGTGCCAGCAGTTTACGTCCCCTCGTAAGCGGCCTCCAGTACTTC. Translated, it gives CASSLRPLVSGLQYF.

The CDR3, as DNA: TGTGCCAGCAGTTTTAGCCGGACCGGGGAGCTGTTTTTT. Encoded protein: CASSFSRTGELFF. The chain carries TRBV27 and TRBJ2-2; D call uncertain. The V end lost 3 bases, the J end lost 5 bases, and 7 bases lay between the germline ends. In germline, CDR1 is MNHEY, CDR2 SMNVEV (reference sequence). CDR3 length equals 13 residues.

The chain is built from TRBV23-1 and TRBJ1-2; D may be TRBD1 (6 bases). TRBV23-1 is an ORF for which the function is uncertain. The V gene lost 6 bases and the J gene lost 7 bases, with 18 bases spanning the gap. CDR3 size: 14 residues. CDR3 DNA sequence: TGCGCCAGCAGATTCCAGGGGCCCGCCAGTGGCTACACCTTC. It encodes CASRFQGPASGYTF.

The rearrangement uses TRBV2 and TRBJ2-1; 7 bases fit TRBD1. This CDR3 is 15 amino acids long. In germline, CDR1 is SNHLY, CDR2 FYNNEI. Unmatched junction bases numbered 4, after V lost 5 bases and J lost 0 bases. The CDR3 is CASSRDSPSYNEQFF. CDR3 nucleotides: TGTGCCAGCAGTAGGGACAGTCCCTCCTACAATGAGCAGTTCTTC. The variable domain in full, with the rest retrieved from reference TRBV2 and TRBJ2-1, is EPEVTQTPSHQVTQMGQEVILRCVPISNHLYFYWYRQILGQKVEFLVSFYNNEISEKSEIFDDQFSVERPDGSNFTLKIRSTKLEDSAMYFCASSRDSPSYNEQFFGPGTRLTVL.

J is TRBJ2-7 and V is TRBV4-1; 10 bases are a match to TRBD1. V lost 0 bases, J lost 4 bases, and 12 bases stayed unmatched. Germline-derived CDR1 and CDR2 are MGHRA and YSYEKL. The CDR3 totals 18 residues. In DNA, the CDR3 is TGCGCCAGCAGCCAAGACCATAAGCTTCGGGACAGGGGATACGAGCAGTACTTC. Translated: CASSQDHKLRDRGYEQYF.

CDR3 nucleotides: TGTGCCAGCAGCCATGGAAACCAAGAGACCCAGTACTTC. It codes for CASSHGNQETQYF. The V and J genes are TRBV4-2 and TRBJ2-5; D gene unclear. Trimming stripped 3 bases from V and 0 bases from J, with 5 bases between. The CDR3 has 13 amino acids. Germline loops: CDR1 LGHNA, CDR2 YNFKEQ.

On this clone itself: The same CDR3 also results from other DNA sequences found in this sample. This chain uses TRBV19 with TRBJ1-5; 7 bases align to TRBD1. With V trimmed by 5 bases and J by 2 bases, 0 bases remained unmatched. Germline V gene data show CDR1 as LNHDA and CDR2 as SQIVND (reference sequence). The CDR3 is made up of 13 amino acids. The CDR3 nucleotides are TGTGCCAGTAGTCAGGGGGGCAATCAGCCCCAGCATTTT. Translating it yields CASSQGGNQPQHF.

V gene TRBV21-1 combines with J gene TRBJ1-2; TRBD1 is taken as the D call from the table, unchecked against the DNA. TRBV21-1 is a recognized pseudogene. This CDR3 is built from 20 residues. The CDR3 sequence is CASSRKSGQGPSKLNYGYTF. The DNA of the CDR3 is TGTGCCAGCAGCAGAAAGTCGGGACAGGGTCCGTCCAAGTTGAACTATGGCTACACCTTC.

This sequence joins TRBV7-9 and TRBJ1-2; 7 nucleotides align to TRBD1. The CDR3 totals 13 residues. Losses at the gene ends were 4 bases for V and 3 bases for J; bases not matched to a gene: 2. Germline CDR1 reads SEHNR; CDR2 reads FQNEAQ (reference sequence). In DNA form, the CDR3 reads TGTGCCAGCAGCTCGACAGGGCACTATGGCTACACCTTC. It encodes CASSSTGHYGYTF.

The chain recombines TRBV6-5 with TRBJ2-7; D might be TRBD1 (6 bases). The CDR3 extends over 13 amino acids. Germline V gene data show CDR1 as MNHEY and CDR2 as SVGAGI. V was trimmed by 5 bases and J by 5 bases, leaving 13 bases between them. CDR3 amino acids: CASSGRGSHEQYF. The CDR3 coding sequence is TGTGCCAGCAGTGGCAGGGGATCCCACGAGCAGTACTTC.

CDR3: CASSQEGAASPLHF. CDR3 bases: TGTGCCAGCAGCCAAGAGGGGGCGGCCTCACCCCTCCACTTT. The rearrangement links TRBV11-1 to TRBJ1-6, with 7 bases aligning to TRBD1. The germline gives CDR1 SGHAT, CDR2 FQDESV (reference sequence). The CDR3 runs 14 residues. The J segment lost 10 bases and the V segment lost 5 bases, leaving 8 bases of the junction unmatched.

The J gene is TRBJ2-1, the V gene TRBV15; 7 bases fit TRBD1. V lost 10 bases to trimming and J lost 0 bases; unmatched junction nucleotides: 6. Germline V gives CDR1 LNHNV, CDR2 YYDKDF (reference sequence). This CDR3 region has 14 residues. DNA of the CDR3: TGTGCCAACACAGGGGAAGGCTCCTACAATGAGCAGTTCTTC. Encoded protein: CANTGEGSYNEQFF.

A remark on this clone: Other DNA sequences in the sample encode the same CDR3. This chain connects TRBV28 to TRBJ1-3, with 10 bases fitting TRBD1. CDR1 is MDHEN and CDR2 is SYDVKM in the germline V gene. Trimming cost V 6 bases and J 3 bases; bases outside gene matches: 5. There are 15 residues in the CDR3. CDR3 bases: TGTGCCAGCAGCCGACAGGGGGCGGGTGGAAACACCATATATTTT. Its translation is CASSRQGAGGNTIYF.

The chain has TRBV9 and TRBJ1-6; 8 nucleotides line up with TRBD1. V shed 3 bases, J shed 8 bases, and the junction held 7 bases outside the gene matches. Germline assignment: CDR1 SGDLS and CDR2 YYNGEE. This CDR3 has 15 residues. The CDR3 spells CASSARGQVDSPLHF. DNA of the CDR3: TGTGCCAGCAGCGCCAGGGGGCAAGTAGATTCACCCCTCCACTTT.

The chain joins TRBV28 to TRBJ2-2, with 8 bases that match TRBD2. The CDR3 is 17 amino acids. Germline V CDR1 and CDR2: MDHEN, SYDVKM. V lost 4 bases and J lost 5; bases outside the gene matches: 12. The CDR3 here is CASSSPPGLARTGELFF. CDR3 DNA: TGTGCCAGCAGTTCCCCTCCCGGACTAGCAAGGACCGGGGAGCTGTTTTTT.

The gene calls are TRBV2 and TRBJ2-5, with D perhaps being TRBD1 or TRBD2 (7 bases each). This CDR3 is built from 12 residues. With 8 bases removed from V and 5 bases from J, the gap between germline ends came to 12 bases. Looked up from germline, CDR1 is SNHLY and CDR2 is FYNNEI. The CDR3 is CASQGGDETQYF. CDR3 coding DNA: TGTGCCAGCCAGGGGGGGGACGAGACCCAGTACTTC. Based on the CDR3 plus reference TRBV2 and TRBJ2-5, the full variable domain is EPEVTQTPSHQVTQMGQEVILRCVPISNHLYFYWYRQILGQKVEFLVSFYNNEISEKSEIFDDQFSVERPDGSNFTLKIRSTKLEDSAMYFCASQGGDETQYFGPGTRLLVL.

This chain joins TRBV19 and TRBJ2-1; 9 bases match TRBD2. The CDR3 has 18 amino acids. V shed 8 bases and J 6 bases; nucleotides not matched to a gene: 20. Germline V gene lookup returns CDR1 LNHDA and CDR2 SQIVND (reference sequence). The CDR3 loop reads CASRPRGVSGRGSNEQFF. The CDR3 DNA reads TGTGCCAGTCGGCCGCGGGGGGTTAGCGGGAGAGGTAGCAATGAGCAGTTCTTC.

This CDR3 is CASGTGGAGANVLTF. For the CDR3, the DNA is TGCGCCAGCGGGACAGGGGGCGCTGGGGCCAACGTCCTGACTTTC. The chain recombines TRBV5-1 with TRBJ2-6, with 12 bases that match TRBD1. Germline lookup yields CDR1 SGHRS and CDR2 YFSETQ. The CDR3 is 15 amino acids. The ends lost 7 bases at V and 2 bases at J; junction bases unmatched: 1. Supplemented by reference TRBV5-1 and TRBJ2-6, the full variable domain reads KAGVTQTPRYLIKTRGQQVTLSCSPISGHRSVSWYQQTPGQGLQFLFEYFSETQRNKGNFPGRFSGRQFSNSRSEMNVSTLELGDSALYLCASGTGGAGANVLTFGAGSRLTVL.

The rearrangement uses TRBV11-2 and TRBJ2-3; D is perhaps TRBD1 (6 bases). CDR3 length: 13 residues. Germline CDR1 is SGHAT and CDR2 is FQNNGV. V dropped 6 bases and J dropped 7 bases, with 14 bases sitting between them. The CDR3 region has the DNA TGTGCCAGCAGGAGAGTGGGGGCCTATACGCAGTATTTT. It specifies CASRRVGAYTQYF.

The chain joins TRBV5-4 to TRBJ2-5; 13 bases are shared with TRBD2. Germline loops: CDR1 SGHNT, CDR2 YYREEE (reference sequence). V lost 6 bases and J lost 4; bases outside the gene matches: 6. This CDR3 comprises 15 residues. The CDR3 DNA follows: TGTGCCAGCACCACTAGCGGGAGGGCCCCAGAGACCCAGTACTTC. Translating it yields CASTTSGRAPETQYF.

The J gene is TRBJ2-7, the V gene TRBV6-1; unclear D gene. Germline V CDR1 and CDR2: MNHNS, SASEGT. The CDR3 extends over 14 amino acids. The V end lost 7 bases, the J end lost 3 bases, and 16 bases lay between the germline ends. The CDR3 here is CASNHFTSLYEQYF. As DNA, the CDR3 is TGTGCCAGCAATCACTTTACTTCCCTCTACGAGCAGTACTTC.

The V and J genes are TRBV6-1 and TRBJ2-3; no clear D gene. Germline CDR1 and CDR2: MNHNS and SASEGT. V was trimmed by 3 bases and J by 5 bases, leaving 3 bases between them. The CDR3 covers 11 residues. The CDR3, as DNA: TGTGCCAGCAGTGATATAGATACGCAGTATTTT. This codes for CASSDIDTQYF.

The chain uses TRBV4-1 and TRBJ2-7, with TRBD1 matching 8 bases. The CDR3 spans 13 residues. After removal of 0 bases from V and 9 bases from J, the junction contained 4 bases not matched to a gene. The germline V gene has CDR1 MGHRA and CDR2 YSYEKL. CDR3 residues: CASSQDHRGWQYF. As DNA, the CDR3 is TGCGCCAGCAGCCAAGACCACAGGGGGTGGCAGTACTTC.

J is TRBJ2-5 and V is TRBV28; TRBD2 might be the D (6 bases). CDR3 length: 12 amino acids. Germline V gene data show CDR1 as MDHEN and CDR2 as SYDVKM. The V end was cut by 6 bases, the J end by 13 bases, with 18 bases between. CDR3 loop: CASRTISGSGYF. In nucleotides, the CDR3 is TGTGCCAGCAGAACCATCAGCGGGTCCGGGTACTTC.